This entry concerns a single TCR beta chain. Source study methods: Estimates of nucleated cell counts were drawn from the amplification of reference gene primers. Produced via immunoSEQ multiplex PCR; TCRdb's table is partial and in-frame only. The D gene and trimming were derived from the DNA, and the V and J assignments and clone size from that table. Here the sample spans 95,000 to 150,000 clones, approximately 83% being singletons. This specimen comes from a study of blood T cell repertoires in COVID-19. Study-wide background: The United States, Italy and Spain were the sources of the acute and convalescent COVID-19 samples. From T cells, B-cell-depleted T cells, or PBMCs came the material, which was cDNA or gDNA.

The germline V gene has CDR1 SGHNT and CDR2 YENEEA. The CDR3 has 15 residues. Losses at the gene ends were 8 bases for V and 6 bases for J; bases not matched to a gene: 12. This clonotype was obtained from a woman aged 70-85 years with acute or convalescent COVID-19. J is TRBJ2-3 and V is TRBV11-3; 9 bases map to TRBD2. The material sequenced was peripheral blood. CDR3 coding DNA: TGTGCCAGCGGCGACCTAGCGGGGCTCACGGATACGCAGTATTTT. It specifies CASGDLAGLTDTQYF. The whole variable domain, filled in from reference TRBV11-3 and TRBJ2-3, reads EAGVVQSPRYKIIEKKQPVAFWCNPISGHNTLYWYLQNLGQGPELLIRYENEEAVDDSQLPKDRFSAERLKGVDSTLKIQPAELGDSAVYLCASGDLAGLTDTQYFGPGTRLTVL.